This T cell receptor beta chain was observed in a study of cytomegalovirus exposure and HLA in healthy donors. Study-wide points: TRBV6-2, TRBV6-3 and some other V segments were excluded as indistinguishable. Fewer N-insertions than the approximately 610-donor mean were reportedly shown by an Asian-associated ancestry cluster in a later analysis. Information on immune exposure was restricted to one variable (CMV serostatus). A later analysis revealed that TCR association rates differed between HLA loci, peaking at DRB1 and bottoming out at HLA-C.

Amplification used 60 Vbeta primers and 13 Jbeta primers. Sequenced by immunoSEQ multiplex PCR; TCRdb stores in-frame clones only, minus some. The data hold approximately 150,000 clones, with approximately 71% observed a single time. This CDR3 region has 16 residues. V was pared by 7 bases and J by 0 bases, with 21 bases between. CDR1 and CDR2 (germline): SQVTM, ANQGSEA. This clone was seen a few times. The target antigen is unknown. What was sequenced was PBMCs. This clonotype was obtained from a man aged 18-30 years in good health and CMV-seropositive. The rearrangement uses TRBV29-1 and TRBJ1-1; D unresolved. This chain's CDR3 is CSARWRLSNMNTEAFF. DNA for the CDR3: TGCAGCGCCCGTTGGCGGCTCTCCAATATGAACACTGAAGCTTTCTTT.